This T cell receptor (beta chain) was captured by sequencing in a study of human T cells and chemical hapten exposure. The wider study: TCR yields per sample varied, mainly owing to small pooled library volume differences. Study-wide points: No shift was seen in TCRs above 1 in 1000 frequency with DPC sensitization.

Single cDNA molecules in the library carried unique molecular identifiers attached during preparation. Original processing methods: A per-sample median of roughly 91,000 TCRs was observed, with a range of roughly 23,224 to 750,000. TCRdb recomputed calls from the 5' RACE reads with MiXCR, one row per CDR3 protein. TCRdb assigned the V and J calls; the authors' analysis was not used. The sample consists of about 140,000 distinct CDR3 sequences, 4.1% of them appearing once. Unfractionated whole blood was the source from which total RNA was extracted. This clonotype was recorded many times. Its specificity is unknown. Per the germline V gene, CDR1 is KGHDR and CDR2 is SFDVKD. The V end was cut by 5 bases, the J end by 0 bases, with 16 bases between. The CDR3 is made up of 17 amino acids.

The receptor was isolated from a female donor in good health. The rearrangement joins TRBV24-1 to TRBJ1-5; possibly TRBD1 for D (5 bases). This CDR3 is CATSAAEGTPSNQPQHF. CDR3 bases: TGTGCCACCAGTGCCGCAGAGGGGACCCCTAGCAATCAGCCCCAGCATTTT.